These 24 T cell receptor beta chains were sequenced from one sample in a study of Graves' ophthalmopathy and Graves' hyperthyroidism. Using RNA transcripts, the TCR beta CDR3 regions were amplified. HTBI primers were used in a first-round RT-PCR, which preceded a second-round multiplex PCR. From the multiplex PCR reads, TCRdb called clonotypes with MiXCR, one entry per CDR3 protein. The sample yields 600,000 to 650,000 distinct CDR3 sequences, 22% seen once. Sequencing was performed on peripheral blood. Every receptor here comes from a woman under 30 with stable Graves' hyperthyroidism. Some clones in this sample may be carry-over from other donors' samples.

This clonotype was detected many times. This rearrangement joins TRBV30 to TRBJ1-2, with 7 bases matching TRBD1. The CDR3 extends over 13 amino acids. The J segment lost 8 bases and the V segment lost 3 bases, leaving 9 bases of the junction unmatched. Germline loops: CDR1 GTSNPN, CDR2 SVGIG (reference sequence). CDR3 loop: CAWSPTGDNGYTF. The CDR3, as DNA: TGTGCCTGGAGCCCTACAGGGGACAACGGCTACACCTTC.

The V and J genes are TRBV28 and TRBJ1-2; D unresolved. Germline V gene data show CDR1 as MDHEN and CDR2 as SYDVKM. The CDR3 runs to 15 residues. The V gene lost 4 bases and the J gene lost 5 bases, with 17 bases spanning the gap. The CDR3 nucleotides read TGTGCCAGCAGTTGGCGGAGCAATGCCCTATATGGCTACACCTTC. Its translation is CASSWRSNALYGYTF.

This clonotype was seen repeatedly, ten times or more. The chain employs TRBV6-1 and TRBJ2-2, with 8 nucleotides matching TRBD1. The CDR3 contains 14 residues. From germline, CDR1 is MNHNS and CDR2 SASEGT. After removal of 2 bases from V and 9 bases from J, the junction contained 5 bases not matched to a gene. The CDR3 protein is CASSESPGGWELFF. Written as DNA, the CDR3 is TGTGCCAGCAGTGAATCCCCAGGGGGCTGGGAGCTGTTTTTT.

For this clonotype: A much larger clone sits a single nucleotide away, making a read error possible. This chain joins TRBV20-1 and TRBJ1-1, with 7 bases that match TRBD1. The CDR3 is 14 amino acids. From germline, CDR1 is DFQATT and CDR2 SNEGSKA (reference sequence). Unmatched junction bases numbered 6, after V lost 4 bases and J lost 1 base. CDR3 nucleotides: TGCAGTGCTAACTACAGGGGATGGAACACTGAAGCTTTCTTT. As protein: CSANYRGWNTEAFF.

The rearrangement uses TRBV12-3 or TRBV12-4 and TRBJ1-6, with 7 bases that match TRBD1. V shed 3 bases and J 10 bases; nucleotides not matched to a gene: 9. CDR3 length: 15 residues. The CDR3 DNA reads TGTGCCAGCAGTTTTGACGGGCAGGGGGAGTCACCCCTCCACTTT. This gives the protein CASSFDGQGESPLHF.

This clonotype has only one observation. The CDR3 spells CASSPMGQNTEAFF. CDR3 DNA: TGCGCCAGCAGCCCGATGGGACAGAACACTGAAGCTTTCTTT. This rearrangement joins TRBV5-1 to TRBJ1-1; TRBD1 is a possible D gene (6 bases). The germline CDR1 and CDR2 sequences are SGHRS and YFSETQ. Trimming pared 4 bases from V and 1 base from J, leaving 11 bases between. CDR3 length: 14 residues.

There are many counts of this clonotype. The rearrangement links TRBV7-2 to TRBJ2-5; 8 positions agree with TRBD1. This CDR3 spans 13 amino acids. J gave up 5 bases and V 6 bases, and 5 bases lay outside the gene matches. Germline lookup yields CDR1 SGHTA and CDR2 FQGNSA. The CDR3 protein is CASRPGGRETQYF. In DNA, the CDR3 is TGTGCCAGCAGGCCAGGGGGCAGGGAGACCCAGTACTTC.

This clonotype was seen repeatedly, ten times or more. The chain couples TRBV27 to TRBJ1-2, with TRBD1 matching 7 bases. Germline CDR1 and CDR2: MNHEY and SMNVEV (reference sequence). This CDR3 is 17 amino acids long. Trimming at V came to 3 bases and at J to 7 bases, leaving 17 bases not matched to a gene. The CDR3 bases are TGTGCCAGCAGTTTTGGCCGGCAGGGGGGAGTTACGAGTGGCTACACCTTC. It is translated as CASSFGRQGGVTSGYTF.

There are many counts of this clonotype. Compared with germline, one end of the junction differs, possibly owing to a read error. V is TRBV6-1 and J is TRBJ1-5; a possible D gene is TRBD1 (6 bases). The CDR3 sequence is 14 residues long. CDR1 MNHNS and CDR2 SASEGT come from the germline V gene. CDR3 sequence: CASSDTGHNRPQHF. CDR3 nucleotide sequence: TGTGCCAGCAGTGACACAGGGCACAATCGGCCCCAGCATTTT.

The chain is built from TRBV20-1 and TRBJ2-7, with a tentative D call TRBD2 (7 bases). The CDR3 sequence is 15 residues long. Deletions cut 0 bases from V and 4 bases from J, with 16 bases between. Germline lookup yields CDR1 DFQATT and CDR2 SNEGSKA (reference sequence). In nucleotides, the CDR3 is TGCAGTGCTAGAGATCTAGGGGGTAGCGGGTACGAGCAGTACTTC. Translation: CSARDLGGSGYEQYF.

This clonotype came up many times. The chain links TRBV6-5 to TRBJ1-6; the D is unclear. This CDR3 spans 14 amino acids. Trimming took 3 bases from V and 8 from J, leaving 11 bases between them. The germline gives CDR1 MNHEY, CDR2 SVGAGI. CDR3 DNA: TGTGCCAGCAGTTATGATAGACGCTATTCACCCCTCCACTTT. It translates to CASSYDRRYSPLHF.

This clonotype was seen at least ten times. The V and J genes are TRBV24-1 and TRBJ2-5; 10 nucleotides match TRBD2. V shed 4 bases, J shed 2 bases, and the junction held 12 bases outside the gene matches. The CDR3 is 18 amino acids. Looked up from germline, CDR1 is KGHDR and CDR2 is SFDVKD. CDR3 region: CATSDSPGTSAIQETQYF. The CDR3 DNA reads as TGTGCCACCAGTGACTCCCCCGGGACTAGCGCTATACAAGAGACCCAGTACTTC.

The genes are TRBV28 and TRBJ2-5; 14 bases are a match to TRBD2. Germline CDR1 reads MDHEN; CDR2 reads SYDVKM. With 4 bases clipped from V and 4 bases from J, the junction kept 8 bases outside the gene matches. This CDR3 has 17 amino acids. CDR3 residues: CASSSNGLAGGLETQYF. The CDR3 region has the DNA TGTGCCAGCAGTTCCAACGGACTAGCGGGGGGTCTAGAGACCCAGTACTTC.

In this sample, this clonotype turned up many times. The chain links TRBV7-2 to TRBJ2-7; 7 nucleotides match TRBD2. The CDR3 sequence is 14 residues long. From germline, CDR1 is SGHTA and CDR2 FQGNSA. Germline trimming cut 2 bases from V and 5 bases from J; bases unmatched to any gene: 6. The CDR3: CASSLWEGPHEQYF. CDR3 coding DNA: TGTGCCAGCAGCTTATGGGAGGGCCCCCACGAGCAGTACTTC. Using reference TRBV7-2 and TRBJ2-7 for the parts outside the CDR3, the full variable domain is GAGVSQSPSNKVTEKGKDVELRCDPISGHTALYWYRQSLGQGLEFLIYFQGNSAPDKSGLPSDRFSAERTGGSVSTLTIQRTQQEDSAVYLCASSLWEGPHEQYFGPGTRLTVT.

The sample holds many counts of this clonotype. The rearrangement links TRBV15 to TRBJ2-2; D is perhaps TRBD2 (6 bases). The length of the CDR3 is 16 residues. Per germline, CDR1 LNHNV and CDR2 YYDKDF (reference sequence). Trimming took 5 bases from V and 2 from J, leaving 15 bases between them. The CDR3 loop is CATSVPWGLNTGELFF. CDR3 in DNA: TGTGCCACCAGCGTACCCTGGGGACTCAACACCGGGGAGCTGTTTTTT.

This chain joins TRBV4-1 and TRBJ1-1; no reliable D call. Trimming pared 0 bases from V and 6 bases from J, leaving 8 bases between. Germline-derived CDR1 and CDR2 are MGHRA and YSYEKL. The CDR3 has 13 residues. CDR3 in amino acids: CASSQEISSEAFF. CDR3 nucleotides: TGCGCCAGCAGCCAAGAAATATCGTCTGAAGCTTTCTTT.

The chain has TRBV10-3 and TRBJ2-7; no definite D call. The V and J ends lost 3 bases and 3 bases respectively, with 9 bases between them. The germline V gene has CDR1 ENHRY and CDR2 SYGVKD. This CDR3 comprises 13 residues. CDR3 amino acids: CAISEGQSYEQYF. The CDR3 DNA is TGTGCCATCAGTGAAGGGCAGAGCTACGAGCAGTACTTC.

This clonotype was found many times. V gene TRBV6-1 combines with J gene TRBJ2-2; D gene uncertain. V gave up 6 bases and J gave up 6 bases, with 11 bases separating them. The CDR3 has 13 residues. Germline values: CDR1 MNHNS, CDR2 SASEGT. The CDR3 DNA follows: TGTGCCAGCAGCAACCCCGCGGCCGGGGAGCTGTTTTTT. Residues: CASSNPAAGELFF.

This clonotype was found many times. The rearrangement joins TRBV27 to TRBJ1-2; the D gene is possibly TRBD1 (5 bases). CDR3 length equals 13 residues. Trimming left V 3 bases short and J 2 bases short, with 7 bases between. Looked up from germline, CDR1 is MNHEY and CDR2 is SMNVEV (reference sequence). This chain's CDR3 is CASSFEGNYGYTF. The CDR3, as DNA: TGTGCCAGCAGTTTCGAGGGGAACTATGGCTACACCTTC.

In its sample, this clonotype was seen many times. The V gene is TRBV20-1, the J gene TRBJ2-5; 9 bases match TRBD2. V shed 6 bases, J shed 4 bases, and the junction held 3 bases outside the gene matches. Germline V gene data show CDR1 as DFQATT and CDR2 as SNEGSKA (reference sequence). This CDR3 contains 12 residues. CDR3 sequence: CSALAGVETQYF. The CDR3 nucleotides are TGCAGTGCCTTAGCGGGAGTAGAGACCCAGTACTTC.

The genes are TRBV2 and TRBJ2-7; TRBD2 agrees at 9 bases. The CDR3 is 14 residues long. Germline CDR1 and CDR2: SNHLY and FYNNEI. V lost 6 bases and J lost 2; bases outside the gene matches: 5. In nucleotides, the CDR3 is TGTGCCAGCAGGTGGACTAGCGCGCCCTACGAGCAGTACTTC. Its translation is CASRWTSAPYEQYF.

The table lists this clonotype with many counts. The chain joins TRBV12-3 or TRBV12-4 to TRBJ1-2, with a possible D match to TRBD1 (5 bases). Trimming removed 5 bases from V and 4 bases from J, with 17 bases in between. The CDR3 sequence is 15 residues long. CDR3 in DNA: TGTGCCAGCAGTGGTGGGGACCTAAGAGGCTATGGCTACACCTTC. It is translated as CASSGGDLRGYGYTF.

This clonotype was recorded at least ten times. V gene TRBV28 combines with J gene TRBJ2-7; possible D gene TRBD1, 5 bases. The V gene lost 6 bases and the J gene lost 2 bases, with 17 bases spanning the gap. The CDR3 extends over 15 amino acids. Per the germline V gene, CDR1 is MDHEN and CDR2 is SYDVKM. The CDR3 coding sequence is TGTGCCAGCAGCACGACAGAGATCTTTACCTACGAGCAGTACTTC. This gives the protein CASSTTEIFTYEQYF.

This clonotype was counted many times. The chain combines TRBV5-5 with TRBJ2-5; tentative D call: TRBD1 (6 bases). There are 12 residues in the CDR3. From germline, CDR1 is SGHKS and CDR2 YYEKEE (reference sequence). V lost 4 bases, J lost 5 bases, and 9 bases lay in between. The CDR3 DNA reads TGTGCCAGCAGCACAGGGCTGGAGACCCAGTACTTC. It codes for CASSTGLETQYF. Full variable domain (outside the CDR3, taken from reference TRBV5-5 and TRBJ2-5): DAGVTQSPTHLIKTRGQQVTLRCSPISGHKSVSWYQQVLGQGPQFIFQYYEKEERGRGNFPDRFSARQFPNYSSELNVNALLLGDSALYLCASSTGLETQYFGPGTRLLVL.